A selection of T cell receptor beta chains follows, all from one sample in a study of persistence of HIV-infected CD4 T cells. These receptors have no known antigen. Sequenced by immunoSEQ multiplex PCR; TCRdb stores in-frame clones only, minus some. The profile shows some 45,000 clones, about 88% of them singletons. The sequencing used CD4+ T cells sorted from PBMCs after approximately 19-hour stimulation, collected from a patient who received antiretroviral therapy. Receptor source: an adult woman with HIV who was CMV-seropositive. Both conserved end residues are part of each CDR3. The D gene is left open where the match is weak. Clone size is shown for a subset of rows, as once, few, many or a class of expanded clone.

CASSDRARDTEAFF	TGTGCCAGTTCAGACAGGGCTAGGGACACTGAAGCTTTCTTT	TRBV19	TRBJ1-1	TRBD1	.
CASSLAAGQGTYEQYF	TGCGCCAGCAGCTTGGCCGCGGGACAGGGGACCTACGAGCAGTACTTC	TRBV5-1	TRBJ2-7	TRBD1	.
CASRGYNSPLHF	TGTGCCTCCCGTGGGTACAATTCACCCCTCCACTTT	TRBV7-6	TRBJ1-6	.	.
CASSYGEYGYTF	TGTGCCAGCAGTTATGGGGAATATGGCTACACCTTC	TRBV12-3/TRBV12-4	TRBJ1-2	.	once
CASRITGNSNQPQHF	TGTGCCAGCCGGATTACAGGGAATAGCAATCAGCCCCAGCATTTT	TRBV6-5	TRBJ1-5	.	once
CASSPRVETQYF	TGTGCCAGCTCACCACGAGTTGAGACCCAGTACTTC	TRBV18	TRBJ2-5	.	.
CASLVNNVNTGELFF	TGTGCCAGCTTGGTAAACAATGTGAACACCGGGGAGCTGTTTTTT	TRBV7-8	TRBJ2-2	.	.
CASSGWGGTLNEKLFF	TGTGCCAGCAGTGGATGGGGTGGGACGCTTAATGAAAAACTGTTTTTT	TRBV2	TRBJ1-4	.	.
CASSYRTGLDTDTQYF	TGTGCCAGCAGTTACCGGACAGGTTTGGACACAGATACGCAGTATTTT	TRBV6-7	TRBJ2-3	TRBD1	.
CAFAIRGEDGYTF	TGTGCCTTTGCCATTCGGGGGGAGGATGGCTACACCTTC	TRBV19	TRBJ1-2	.	.
CASSSDGNSYNSPLHF	TGCGCCAGCAGCTCGGACGGGAACTCCTATAATTCACCCCTCCACTTT	TRBV5-1	TRBJ1-6	.	.
CASSRTGYFTDTQYF	TGTGCCAGCAGCCGGACAGGGTATTTCACAGATACGCAGTATTTT	TRBV11-3	TRBJ2-3	TRBD1	.
CASSLARDRNTGELFF	TGTGCCAGCAGCTTGGCACGGGACAGGAACACCGGGGAGCTGTTTTTT	TRBV5-4	TRBJ2-2	TRBD1	.
CASRQKGADTQYF	TGTGCCAGCAGACAAAAGGGGGCAGATACGCAGTATTTT	TRBV13	TRBJ2-3	.	.
CASRRQPTSYNSPLHF	TGCGCCAGCAGAAGACAGCCGACATCCTATAATTCACCCCTCCACTTT	TRBV10-2	TRBJ1-6	.	.
CASRPKAGANVLTF	TGTGCCAGCAGACCCAAGGCTGGGGCCAACGTCCTGACTTTC	TRBV6-5	TRBJ2-6	.	.
CASSVFTGGTDYGYTF	TGTGCCAGCAGTGTCTTTACGGGGGGGACGGACTATGGCTACACCTTC	TRBV28	TRBJ1-2	.	.
CASSPDRPNQPQHF	TGTGCCAGCAGCCCCGACAGACCCAATCAGCCCCAGCATTTT	TRBV6-6	TRBJ1-5	.	.
CASSEPGQGSYIQYF	TGTGCCAGCAGTGAACCGGGGCAGGGGTCCTACATTCAGTACTTC	TRBV2	TRBJ2-4	.	.
CASSIGIGGLAGEETQYF	TGTGCCAGTAGTATTGGGATTGGAGGACTAGCGGGGGAAGAGACCCAGTACTTC	TRBV19	TRBJ2-5	TRBD2	.
CASSLGTGATEAFF	TGTGCCAGCAGTTTAGGGACAGGGGCGACTGAAGCTTTCTTT	TRBV6-6	TRBJ1-1	TRBD1	.
CASSPQGAETQYF	TGTGCCAGCAGCCCACAGGGTGCGGAGACCCAGTACTTC	TRBV9	TRBJ2-5	.	.
CASSLEGRGIETQYF	TGCGCCAGCAGCTTGGAGGGCAGAGGTATAGAGACCCAGTACTTC	TRBV5-1	TRBJ2-5	.	.
CASSMGVSGNTIYF	TGTGCCAGTAGTATGGGAGTCTCTGGAAACACCATATATTTT	TRBV19	TRBJ1-3	.	.
CAWSATAGANTGELFF	TGTGCCTGGAGTGCCACAGCGGGAGCGAACACCGGGGAGCTGTTTTTT	TRBV30	TRBJ2-2	TRBD2	.
CASRRFYGYTF	TGTGCCAGCAGGAGATTTTATGGCTACACCTTC	TRBV12-3/TRBV12-4	TRBJ1-2	.	.
CAWSPRVQETQYF	TGTGCCTGGAGTCCCCGTGTCCAAGAGACCCAGTACTTC	TRBV30	TRBJ2-5	.	once
CASSLADNYGYTF	TGTGCCAGCAGCTTGGCAGATAACTATGGCTACACCTTC	TRBV5-5	TRBJ1-2	.	.
CASSLLAGGAREQFF	TGCGCCAGCAGTCTACTAGCGGGGGGGGCACGTGAGCAGTTCTTC	TRBV5-1	TRBJ2-1	TRBD2	.
CASSYSAGGRETQYF	TGTGCCAGCAGTTACTCGGCGGGGGGGCGGGAGACCCAGTACTTC	TRBV6-5	TRBJ2-5	TRBD2	.
CASSPGRGQTQYF	TGTGCCAGCAGCCCGGGGAGGGGGCAGACCCAGTACTTC	TRBV12-3/TRBV12-4	TRBJ2-5	.	.
CASSFGVEDTQYF	TGCGCCAGCAGCTTTGGGGTAGAGGATACGCAGTATTTT	TRBV5-1	TRBJ2-3	.	.
CSASNIRTGTGELFF	TGCAGTGCAAGTAATATTCGGACAGGCACCGGGGAGCTGTTTTTT	TRBV20-1	TRBJ2-2	TRBD1	.
CASSLRGGRETQYF	TGTGCCAGCAGCTTACGGGGGGGACGGGAGACCCAGTACTTC	TRBV13	TRBJ2-5	TRBD2	.
CASSQDGGPTSNEQFF	TGTGCCAGCAGCCAAGATGGCGGGCCGACGTCCAATGAGCAGTTCTTC	TRBV4-2	TRBJ2-1	.	.
CASSHAGTGIYEQYF	TGTGCCAGCAGCCATGCCGGGACAGGGATCTACGAGCAGTACTTC	TRBV3-1/TRBV3-2	TRBJ2-7	TRBD1	.
CASSFDQGSNSPLHF	TGCGCCAGCAGCTTCGATCAGGGCAGCAATTCACCCCTCCACTTT	TRBV5-1	TRBJ1-6	.	once
CASSLGPGNTIYF	TGTGCCAGCAGCCTAGGACCTGGAAACACCATATATTTT	TRBV9	TRBJ1-3	.	.
CATSDWTSGGPDTQYF	TGTGCCACCAGTGATTGGACCAGCGGGGGGCCAGATACGCAGTATTTT	TRBV24-1	TRBJ2-3	TRBD2	.
CASSLGQGAVGELFF	TGTGCCAGCAGCTTAGGACAGGGGGCGGTCGGGGAGCTGTTTTTT	TRBV7-6	TRBJ2-2	TRBD1	.
CATSRGWSLNTEAFF	TGTGCCACCAGCAGAGGATGGAGCCTCAACACTGAAGCTTTCTTT	TRBV15	TRBJ1-1	.	once
CASSPGQGSTDTQYF	TGTGCCAGCTCACCGGGGCAGGGGAGCACAGATACGCAGTATTTT	TRBV18	TRBJ2-3	.	once
CASSLTNALYEQYF	TGTGCCAGCAGCTTAACCAATGCTCTGTACGAGCAGTACTTC	TRBV13	TRBJ2-7	.	.
CAWSPFFTADHKKLFF	TGTGCCTGGAGTCCCTTTTTCACAGCGGACCATAAAAAACTGTTTTTT	TRBV30	TRBJ1-4	.	.
CAWSVRVLAEAFF	TGTGCCTGGAGTGTAAGGGTCCTTGCTGAAGCTTTCTTT	TRBV30	TRBJ1-1	.	.